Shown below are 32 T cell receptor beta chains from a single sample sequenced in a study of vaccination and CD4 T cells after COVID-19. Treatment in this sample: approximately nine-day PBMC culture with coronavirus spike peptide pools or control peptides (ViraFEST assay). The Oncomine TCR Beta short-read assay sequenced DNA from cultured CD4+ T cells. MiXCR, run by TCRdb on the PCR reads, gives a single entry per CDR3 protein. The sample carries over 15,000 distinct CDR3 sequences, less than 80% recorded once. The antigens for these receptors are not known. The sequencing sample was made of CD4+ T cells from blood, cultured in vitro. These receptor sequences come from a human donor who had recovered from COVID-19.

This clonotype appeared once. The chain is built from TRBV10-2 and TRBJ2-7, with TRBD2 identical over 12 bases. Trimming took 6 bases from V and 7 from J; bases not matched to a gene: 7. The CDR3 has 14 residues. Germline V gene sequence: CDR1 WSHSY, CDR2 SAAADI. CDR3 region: CASRLAGGPGEQYF. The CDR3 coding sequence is TGCGCCAGCAGGCTAGCGGGAGGGCCGGGGGAGCAGTACTTC.

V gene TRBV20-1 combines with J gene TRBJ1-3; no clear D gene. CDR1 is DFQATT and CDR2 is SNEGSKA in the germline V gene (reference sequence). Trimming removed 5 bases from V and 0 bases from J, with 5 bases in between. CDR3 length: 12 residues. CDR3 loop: CSALSSGNTIYF. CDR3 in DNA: TGCAGTGCTCTTAGCTCTGGAAACACCATATATTTT.

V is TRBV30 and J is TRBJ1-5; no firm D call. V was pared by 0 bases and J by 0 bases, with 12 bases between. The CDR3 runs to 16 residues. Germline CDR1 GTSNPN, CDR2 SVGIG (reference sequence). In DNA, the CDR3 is TGTGCCTGGAGTGTACACCCAGGTAATAGCAATCAGCCCCAGCATTTT. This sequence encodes CAWSVHPGNSNQPQHF.

Here the CDR3 DNA reads TGTGCCAGCAGTCCCCGACCGGGACCCAGCGCCGGGGAGCTGTTTTTT. This sequence encodes CASSPRPGPSAGELFF. The V gene is TRBV6-1, the J gene TRBJ2-2, with D possibly being TRBD1 or TRBD2 (5 bases each). The germline gives CDR1 MNHNS, CDR2 SASEGT. The germline V and J ends were trimmed by 5 bases and 6 bases, with 19 bases remaining between them. The CDR3 loop spans 16 amino acids.

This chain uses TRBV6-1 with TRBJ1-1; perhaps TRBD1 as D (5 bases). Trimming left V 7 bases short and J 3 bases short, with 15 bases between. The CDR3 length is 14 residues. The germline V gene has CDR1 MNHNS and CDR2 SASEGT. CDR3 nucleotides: TGTGCCAGCATCTCAAGGGGCAGATACACTGAAGCTTTCTTT. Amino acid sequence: CASISRGRYTEAFF.

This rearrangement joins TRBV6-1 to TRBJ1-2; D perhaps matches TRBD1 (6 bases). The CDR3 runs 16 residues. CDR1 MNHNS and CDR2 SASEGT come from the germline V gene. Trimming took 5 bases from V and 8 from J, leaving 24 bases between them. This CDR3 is CASSRTQETTGNGYTF. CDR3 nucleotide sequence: TGTGCCAGCAGTAGGACCCAGGAAACTACAGGGAACGGCTACACCTTC.

The CDR3 loop is CSARPGQGYTEAFF. CDR3 in DNA: TGCAGTGCTAGGCCGGGACAGGGGTACACTGAAGCTTTCTTT. The rearrangement links TRBV20-1 to TRBJ1-1; 10 nucleotides match TRBD1. From germline, CDR1 is DFQATT and CDR2 SNEGSKA (reference sequence). The CDR3 covers 14 residues. Germline trimming cut 3 bases from V and 3 bases from J; bases unmatched to any gene: 4.

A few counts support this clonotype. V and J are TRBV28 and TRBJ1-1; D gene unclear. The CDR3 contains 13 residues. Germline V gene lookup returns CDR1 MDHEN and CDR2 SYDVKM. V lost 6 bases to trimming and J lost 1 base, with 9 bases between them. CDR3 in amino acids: CASRSAQNTEAFF. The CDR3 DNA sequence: TGTGCCAGCAGGTCGGCCCAGAACACTGAAGCTTTCTTT.

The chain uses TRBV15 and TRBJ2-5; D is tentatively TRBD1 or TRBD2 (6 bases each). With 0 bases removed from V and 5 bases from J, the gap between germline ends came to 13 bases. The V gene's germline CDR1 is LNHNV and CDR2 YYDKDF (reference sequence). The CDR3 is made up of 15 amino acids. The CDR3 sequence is CATSRDPGAGETQYF. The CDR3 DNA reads TGTGCCACCAGCAGAGATCCGGGGGCGGGGGAGACCCAGTACTTC. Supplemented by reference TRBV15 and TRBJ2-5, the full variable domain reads DAMVIQNPRYQVTQFGKPVTLSCSQTLNHNVMYWYQQKSSQAPKLLFHYYDKDFNNEADTPDNFQSRRPNTSFCFLDIRSPGLGDTAMYLCATSRDPGAGETQYFGPGTRLLVL.

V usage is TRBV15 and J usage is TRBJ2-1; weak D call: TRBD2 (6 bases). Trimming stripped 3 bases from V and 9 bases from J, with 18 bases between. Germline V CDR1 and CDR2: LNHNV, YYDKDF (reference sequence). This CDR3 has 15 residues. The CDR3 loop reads CATSRGGTGATEQFF. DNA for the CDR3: TGTGCCACCAGCAGGGGCGGAACGGGAGCCACTGAGCAGTTCTTC.

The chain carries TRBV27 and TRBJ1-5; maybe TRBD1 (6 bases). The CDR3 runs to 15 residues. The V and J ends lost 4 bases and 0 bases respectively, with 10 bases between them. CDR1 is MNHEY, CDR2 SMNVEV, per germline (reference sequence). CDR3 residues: CASSSRGYSNQPQHF. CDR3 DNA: TGTGCCAGCAGTTCCAGGGGATATAGCAATCAGCCCCAGCATTTT.

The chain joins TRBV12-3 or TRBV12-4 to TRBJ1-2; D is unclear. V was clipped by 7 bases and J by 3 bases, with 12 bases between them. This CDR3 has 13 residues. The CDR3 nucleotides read TGTGCCAGCACCACGCGGACCTACTATGGCTACACCTTC. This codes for CASTTRTYYGYTF.

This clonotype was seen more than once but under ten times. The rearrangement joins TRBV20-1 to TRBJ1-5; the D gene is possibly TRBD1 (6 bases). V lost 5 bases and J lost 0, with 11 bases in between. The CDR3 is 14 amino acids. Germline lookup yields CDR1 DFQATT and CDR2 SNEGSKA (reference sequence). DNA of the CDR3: TGCAGTGCTCAGGGGATTATTAGCAATCAGCCCCAGCATTTT. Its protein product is CSAQGIISNQPQHF.

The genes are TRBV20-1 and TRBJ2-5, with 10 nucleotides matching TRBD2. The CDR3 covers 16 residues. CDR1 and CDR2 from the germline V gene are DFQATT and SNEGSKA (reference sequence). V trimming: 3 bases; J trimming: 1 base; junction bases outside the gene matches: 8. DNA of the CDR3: TGCAGTGCTAGGGGAGCGGGAGGGAGATCCCAAGAGACCCAGTACTTC. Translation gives CSARGAGGRSQETQYF.

In DNA form, the CDR3 reads TGTGCCTGGAATCAGGGGTACGGAGGGGATTCACCCCTCCACTTT. Translation gives CAWNQGYGGDSPLHF. The gene calls are TRBV30 and TRBJ1-6, with a weak D call TRBD1 (6 bases). The CDR3 is made up of 15 amino acids. Looked up from germline, CDR1 is GTSNPN and CDR2 is SVGIG (reference sequence). V lost 4 bases and J lost 8, with 18 bases in between.

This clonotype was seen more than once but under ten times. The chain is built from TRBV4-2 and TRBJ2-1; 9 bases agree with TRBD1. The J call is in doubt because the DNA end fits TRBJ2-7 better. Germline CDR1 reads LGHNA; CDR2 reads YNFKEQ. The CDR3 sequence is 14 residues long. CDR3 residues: CASSLQGAGYEQYF. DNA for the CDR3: TGTGCCAGCAGTCTACAGGGGGCGGGGTACGAGCAGTACTTC.

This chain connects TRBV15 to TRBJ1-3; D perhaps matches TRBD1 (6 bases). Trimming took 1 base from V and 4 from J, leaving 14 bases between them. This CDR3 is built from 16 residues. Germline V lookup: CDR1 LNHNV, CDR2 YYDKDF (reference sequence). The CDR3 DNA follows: TGTGCCACCAGCAGAGGGGCCCGGGGGCCGGGAAACACCATATATTTT. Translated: CATSRGARGPGNTIYF. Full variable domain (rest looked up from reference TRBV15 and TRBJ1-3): DAMVIQNPRYQVTQFGKPVTLSCSQTLNHNVMYWYQQKSSQAPKLLFHYYDKDFNNEADTPDNFQSRRPNTSFCFLDIRSPGLGDTAMYLCATSRGARGPGNTIYFGEGSWLTVV.

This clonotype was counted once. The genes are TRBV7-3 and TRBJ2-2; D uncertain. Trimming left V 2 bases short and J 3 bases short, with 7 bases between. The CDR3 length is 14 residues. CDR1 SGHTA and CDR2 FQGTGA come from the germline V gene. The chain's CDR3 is CASSLEADTGELFF. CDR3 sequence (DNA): TGTGCCAGCAGCTTAGAGGCGGACACCGGGGAGCTGTTTTTT.

The CDR3 sequence is CASSTGSNEQFF. DNA for the CDR3: TGTGCCAGTAGTACAGGGAGTAATGAGCAGTTCTTC. The V gene is TRBV19, the J gene TRBJ2-1; D may be TRBD1 or TRBD2 (5 bases each). Germline CDR1 is LNHDA and CDR2 is SQIVND (reference sequence). This CDR3 has 12 residues. Trimming removed 4 bases at V and 7 bases at J, with 8 bases between.

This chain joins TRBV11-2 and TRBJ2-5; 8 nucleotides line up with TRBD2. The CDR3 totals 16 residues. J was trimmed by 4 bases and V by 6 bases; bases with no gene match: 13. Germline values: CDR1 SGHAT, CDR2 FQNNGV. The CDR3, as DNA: TGTGCCAGCAGGGCCCTTGGGCGGGAGGTGAGAGAGACCCAGTACTTC. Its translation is CASRALGREVRETQYF.

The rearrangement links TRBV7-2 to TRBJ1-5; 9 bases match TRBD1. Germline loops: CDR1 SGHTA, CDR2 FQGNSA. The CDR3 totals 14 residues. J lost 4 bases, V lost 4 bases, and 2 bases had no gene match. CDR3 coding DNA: TGTGCCAGCAGCTCGACAGGGGGTAATCAGCCCCAGCATTTT. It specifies CASSSTGGNQPQHF.

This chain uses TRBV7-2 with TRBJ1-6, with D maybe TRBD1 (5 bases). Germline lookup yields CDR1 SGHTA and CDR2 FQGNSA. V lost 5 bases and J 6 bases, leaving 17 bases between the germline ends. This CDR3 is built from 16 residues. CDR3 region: CASSPLMEGRNSPLHF. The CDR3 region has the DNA TGTGCCAGCAGCCCCCTCATGGAGGGGCGTAATTCACCCCTCCACTTT.

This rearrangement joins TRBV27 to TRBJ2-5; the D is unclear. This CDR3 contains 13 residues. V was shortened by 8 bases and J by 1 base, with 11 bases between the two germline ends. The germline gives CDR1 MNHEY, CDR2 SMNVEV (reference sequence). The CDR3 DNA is TGTGCCAGCCGCCTGAAAATCCAAGAGACCCAGTACTTC. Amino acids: CASRLKIQETQYF.

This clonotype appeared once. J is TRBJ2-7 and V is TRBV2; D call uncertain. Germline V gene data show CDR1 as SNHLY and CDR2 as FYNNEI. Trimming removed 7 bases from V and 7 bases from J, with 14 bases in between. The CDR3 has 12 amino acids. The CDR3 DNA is TGTGCCAGCACGTTCAGCTTAGGTGAGCAGTACTTC. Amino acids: CASTFSLGEQYF.

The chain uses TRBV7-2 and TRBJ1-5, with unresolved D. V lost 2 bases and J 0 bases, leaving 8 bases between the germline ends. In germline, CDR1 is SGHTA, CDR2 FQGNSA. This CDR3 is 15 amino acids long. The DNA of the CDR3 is TGTGCCAGCAGCTTACAGGCAGATAGCAATCAGCCCCAGCATTTT. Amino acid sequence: CASSLQADSNQPQHF.

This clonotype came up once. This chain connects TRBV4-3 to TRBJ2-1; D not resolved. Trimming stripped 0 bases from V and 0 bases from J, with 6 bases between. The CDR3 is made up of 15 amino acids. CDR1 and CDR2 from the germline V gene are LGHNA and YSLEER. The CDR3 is CASSQDTSSYNEQFF. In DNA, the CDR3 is TGCGCCAGCAGCCAAGACACCAGCTCCTACAATGAGCAGTTCTTC.

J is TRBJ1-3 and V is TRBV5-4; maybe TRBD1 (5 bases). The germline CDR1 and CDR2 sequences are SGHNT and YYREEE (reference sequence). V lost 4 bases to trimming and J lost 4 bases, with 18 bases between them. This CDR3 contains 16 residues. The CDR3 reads CASSRGPRVEGNTIYF. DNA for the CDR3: TGTGCCAGCAGCCGGGGTCCCAGGGTGGAAGGAAACACCATATATTTT. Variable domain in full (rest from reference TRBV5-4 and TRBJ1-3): ETGVTQSPTHLIKTRGQQVTLRCSSQSGHNTVSWYQQALGQGPQFIFQYYREEENGRGNFPPRFSGLQFPNYSSELNVNALELDDSALYLCASSRGPRVEGNTIYFGEGSWLTVV.

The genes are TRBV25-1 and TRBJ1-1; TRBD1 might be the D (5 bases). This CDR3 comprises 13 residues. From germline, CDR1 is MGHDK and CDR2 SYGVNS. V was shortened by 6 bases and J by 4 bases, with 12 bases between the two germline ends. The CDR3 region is CASSWGPRTEAFF. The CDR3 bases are TGTGCCAGCAGCTGGGGCCCCCGCACTGAAGCTTTCTTT.

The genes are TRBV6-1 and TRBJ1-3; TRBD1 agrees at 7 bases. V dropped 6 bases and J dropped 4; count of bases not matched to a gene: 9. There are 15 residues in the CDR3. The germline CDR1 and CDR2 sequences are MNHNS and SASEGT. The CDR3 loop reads CASRPAGGRGNTIYF. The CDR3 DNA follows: TGTGCCAGCAGGCCCGCAGGGGGACGAGGAAACACCATATATTTT.

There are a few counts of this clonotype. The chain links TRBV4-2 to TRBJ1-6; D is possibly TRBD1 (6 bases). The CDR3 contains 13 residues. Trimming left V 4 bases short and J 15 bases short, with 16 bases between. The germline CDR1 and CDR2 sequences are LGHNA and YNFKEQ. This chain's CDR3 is CASSPNLQGRLHF. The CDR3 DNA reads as TGTGCCAGCAGCCCAAACCTACAGGGTCGCCTCCACTTT.

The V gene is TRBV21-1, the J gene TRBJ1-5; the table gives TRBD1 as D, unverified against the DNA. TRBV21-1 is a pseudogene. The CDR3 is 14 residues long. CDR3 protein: CAFPGGQGAQPQHF. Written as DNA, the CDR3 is TGTGCCTTCCCCGGGGGACAGGGGGCTCAGCCCCAGCATTTT.

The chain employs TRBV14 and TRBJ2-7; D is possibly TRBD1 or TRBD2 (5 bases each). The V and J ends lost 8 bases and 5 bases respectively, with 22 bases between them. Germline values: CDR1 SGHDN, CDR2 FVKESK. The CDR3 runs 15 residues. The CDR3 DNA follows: TGTGCCAGCGGCCGGGGCGGGCTAACACGGCACGAGCAGTACTTC. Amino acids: CASGRGGLTRHEQYF.